This TCR beta chain was documented in a study of blood T cell repertoires in COVID-19. Original handling: The assay estimated nucleated cells by amplifying reference gene primers. Generated by immunoSEQ multiplex PCR, the TCRdb table keeps only in-frame clones and is missing some. That table is the source of V, J and clone size, and D and trimming were worked out from the DNA. The repertoire holds around 230,000 clones, roughly nine tenths seen once, with approximately 0.7% in the top ten. CDR1 and CDR2 from the germline V gene are SGHRS and YFSETQ. The CDR3 has 16 amino acids. Between the trimmed V and J ends, which lost 3 bases and 1 base, there was a span of 13 bases.

Sequencing used peripheral blood. The rearrangement uses TRBV5-1 and TRBJ2-2; tentatively, D is TRBD1 (6 bases). This TCR came from a man in his forties or fifties with acute or convalescent COVID-19. The CDR3 spells CASSSGGQMNTGELFF. The CDR3 DNA reads TGCGCCAGCAGCTCGGGTGGACAGATGAACACCGGGGAGCTGTTTTTT.